This T cell receptor beta chain was identified during a study of T cell repertoires in cytomegalovirus infection. As for the study in general: Indications came from public TCR beta signatures; they pointed to CMV infection and to a matching HLA type.

In TCRdb, the reads were re-called with MiXCR into one record per CDR3 protein. The sample yields about 460,000 distinct CDR3 sequences, 11% seen once. Germline V gene lookup returns CDR1 SGHRS and CDR2 YFSETQ. The trim removed 4 bases at V and 5 bases at J, leaving 23 bases unmatched. The CDR3 extends over 19 amino acids. The sample was PBMCs. The rearrangement uses TRBV5-1 and TRBJ2-7, with 8 bases fitting TRBD2. The source of this sequence is a human donor in good health (CMV status not recorded). Some clones in this sample may be carry-over from other donors' samples. CDR3 residues: CASSVRGTWTTSVPHEQYF. As DNA, the CDR3 is TGCGCCAGCAGCGTCCGGGGGACATGGACGACTAGCGTGCCCCACGAGCAGTACTTC.